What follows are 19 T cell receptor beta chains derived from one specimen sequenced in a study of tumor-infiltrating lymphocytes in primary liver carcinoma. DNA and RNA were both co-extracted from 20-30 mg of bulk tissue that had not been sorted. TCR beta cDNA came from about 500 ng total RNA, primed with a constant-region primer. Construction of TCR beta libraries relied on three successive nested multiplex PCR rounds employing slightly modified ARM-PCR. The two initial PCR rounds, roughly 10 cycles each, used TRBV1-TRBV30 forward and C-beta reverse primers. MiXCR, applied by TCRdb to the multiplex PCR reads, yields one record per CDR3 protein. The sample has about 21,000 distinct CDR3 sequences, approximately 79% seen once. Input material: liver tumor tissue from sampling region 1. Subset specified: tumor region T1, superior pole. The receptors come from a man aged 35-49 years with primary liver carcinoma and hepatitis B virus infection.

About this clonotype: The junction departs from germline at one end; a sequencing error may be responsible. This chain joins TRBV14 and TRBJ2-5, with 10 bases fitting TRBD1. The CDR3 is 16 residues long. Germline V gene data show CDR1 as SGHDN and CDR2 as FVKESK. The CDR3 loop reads CTSSRRTGGNQETQYF. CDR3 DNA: TGTACCAGCAGCCGTAGGACAGGGGGAAACCAAGAGACCCAGTACTTC.

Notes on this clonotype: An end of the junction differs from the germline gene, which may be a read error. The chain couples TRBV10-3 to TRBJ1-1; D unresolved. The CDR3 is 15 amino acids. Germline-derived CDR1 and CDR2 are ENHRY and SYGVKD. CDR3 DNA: TGTGCCATCATTGAGTCTCGGGATATTAACACTGAGGCTTTCTTT. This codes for CAIIESRDINTEAFF.

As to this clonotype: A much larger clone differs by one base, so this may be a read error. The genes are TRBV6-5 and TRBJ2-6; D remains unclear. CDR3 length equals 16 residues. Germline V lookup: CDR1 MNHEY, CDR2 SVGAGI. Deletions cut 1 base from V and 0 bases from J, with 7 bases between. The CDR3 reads CASSYLGISGANVLTF. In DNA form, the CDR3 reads TGTGCCAGCAGTTACTTAGGCATCTCTGGGGCCAACGTCCTGACTTTC.

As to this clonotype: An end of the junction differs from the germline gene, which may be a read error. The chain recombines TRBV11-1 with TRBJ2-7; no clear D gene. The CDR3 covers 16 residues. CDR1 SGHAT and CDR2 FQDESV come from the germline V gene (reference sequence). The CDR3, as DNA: TGTGCCAGCAGCTTAGGAGGCTCTTTCAGCCTCTACGAGCGGTACTTC. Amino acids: CASSLGGSFSLYERYF.

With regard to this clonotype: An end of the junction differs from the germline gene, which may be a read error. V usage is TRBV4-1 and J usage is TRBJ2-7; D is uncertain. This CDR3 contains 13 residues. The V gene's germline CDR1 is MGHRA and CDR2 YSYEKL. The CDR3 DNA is TGCGCCAGCAGCCCCGGCTGTTGGTACGAACAGTACTTC. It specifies CASSPGCWYEQYF.

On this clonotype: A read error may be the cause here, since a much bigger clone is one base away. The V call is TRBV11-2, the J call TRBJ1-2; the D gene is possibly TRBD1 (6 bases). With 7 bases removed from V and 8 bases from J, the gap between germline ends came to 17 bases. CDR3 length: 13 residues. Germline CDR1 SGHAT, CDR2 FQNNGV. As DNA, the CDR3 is TGTGCCAGCACTCAGGGGAGGGGTGGAGGCTACACCTTC. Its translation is CASTQGRGGGYTF.

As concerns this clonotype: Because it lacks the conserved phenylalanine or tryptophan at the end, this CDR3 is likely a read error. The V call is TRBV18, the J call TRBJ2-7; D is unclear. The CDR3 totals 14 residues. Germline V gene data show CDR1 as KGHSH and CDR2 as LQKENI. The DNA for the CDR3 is TGTGTCAGCTCACCACCGCACCCCTCCTACGAGCAGTACCTC. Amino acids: CVSSPPHPSYEQYL.

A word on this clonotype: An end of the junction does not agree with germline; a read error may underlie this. The CDR3 loop is CASSTLGGSAVSYNGQFF. The CDR3 DNA sequence: TGTGCCAGCAGCACGCTTGGGGGCTCAGCGGTCTCCTACAATGGGCAGTTCTTC. This rearrangement joins TRBV7-8 to TRBJ2-1, with D maybe TRBD1 (6 bases). Germline V gives CDR1 SGHVS, CDR2 FQNEAQ. CDR3 size: 18 residues.

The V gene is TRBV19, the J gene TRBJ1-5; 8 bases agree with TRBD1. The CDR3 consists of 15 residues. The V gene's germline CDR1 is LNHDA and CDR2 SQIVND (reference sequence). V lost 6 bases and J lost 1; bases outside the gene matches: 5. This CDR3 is CASRAGGGSNQPQHF. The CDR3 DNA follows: TGTGCCAGTAGAGCAGGGGGCGGGAGCAATCAGCCCCAGCATTTT.

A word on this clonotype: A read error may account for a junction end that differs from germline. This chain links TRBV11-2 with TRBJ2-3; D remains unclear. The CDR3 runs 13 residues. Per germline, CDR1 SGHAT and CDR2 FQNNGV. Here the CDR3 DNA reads TGTGCCAGCAGCTCGGTTAGCACAGATACGCAGTGTTTT. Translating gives CASSSVSTDTQCF.

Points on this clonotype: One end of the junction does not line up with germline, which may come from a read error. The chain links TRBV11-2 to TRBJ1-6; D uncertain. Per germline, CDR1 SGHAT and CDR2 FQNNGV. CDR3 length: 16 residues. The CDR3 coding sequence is TGTGACAGCAGCTTAGATCTTAACATCCAATTCAGAACCCTCTACTTT. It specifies CDSSLDLNIQFRTLYF. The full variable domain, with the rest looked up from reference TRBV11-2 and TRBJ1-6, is EAGVAQSPRYKIIEKRQSVAFWCNPISGHATLYWYQQILGQGPKLLIQFQNNGVVDDSQLPKDRFSAERLKGVDSTLKIQPAKLEDSAVYLCDSSLDLNIQFRTLYFGNGTRLTVT.

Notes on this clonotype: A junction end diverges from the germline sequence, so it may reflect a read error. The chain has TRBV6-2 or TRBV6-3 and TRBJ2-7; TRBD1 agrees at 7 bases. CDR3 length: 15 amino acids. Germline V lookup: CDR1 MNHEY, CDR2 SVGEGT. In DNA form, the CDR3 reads TGTGCCGGCGGTTACCATCTAGACAGGGCATACGGGCAGTACTTC. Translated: CAGGYHLDRAYGQYF.

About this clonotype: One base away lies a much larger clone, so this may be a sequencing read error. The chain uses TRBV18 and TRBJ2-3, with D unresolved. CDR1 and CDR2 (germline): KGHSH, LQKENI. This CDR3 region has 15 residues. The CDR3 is CVSSPSPARTDTQYF. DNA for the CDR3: TGTGTCAGCTCACCAAGCCCCGCGCGCACAGATACGCAGTATTTT.

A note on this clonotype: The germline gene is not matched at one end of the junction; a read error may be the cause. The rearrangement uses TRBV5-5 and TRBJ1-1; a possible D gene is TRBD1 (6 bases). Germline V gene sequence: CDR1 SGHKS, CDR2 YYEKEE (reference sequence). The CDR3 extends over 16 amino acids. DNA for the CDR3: TGTACCAGCAGCTTGGCTGCGGGGACAAGGAGGACTGAAGCTTTCTTT. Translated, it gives CTSSLAAGTRRTEAFF.

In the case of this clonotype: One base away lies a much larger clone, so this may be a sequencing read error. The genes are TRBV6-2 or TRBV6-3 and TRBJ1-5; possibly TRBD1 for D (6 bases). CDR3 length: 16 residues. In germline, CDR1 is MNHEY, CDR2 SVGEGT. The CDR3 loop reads CASSYRQEAGNQSQHF. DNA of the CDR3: TGTGCCAGCAGTTACCGACAGGAAGCGGGCAATCAGTCCCAGCATTTT.

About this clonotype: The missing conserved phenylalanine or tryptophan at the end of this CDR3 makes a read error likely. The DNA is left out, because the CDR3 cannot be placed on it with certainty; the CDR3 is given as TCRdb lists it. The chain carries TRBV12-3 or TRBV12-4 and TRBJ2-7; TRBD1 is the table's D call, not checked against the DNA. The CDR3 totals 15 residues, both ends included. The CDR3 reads CVSCMGTGGSYEQYL.

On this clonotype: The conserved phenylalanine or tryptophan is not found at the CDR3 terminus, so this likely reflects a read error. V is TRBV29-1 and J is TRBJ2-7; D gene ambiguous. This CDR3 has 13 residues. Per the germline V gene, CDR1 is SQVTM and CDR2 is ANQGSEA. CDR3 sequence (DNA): TGCAGTGTTGCAGGTGTTCCCTCCTACGAGCAGTACTAC. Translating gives CSVAGVPSYEQYY.

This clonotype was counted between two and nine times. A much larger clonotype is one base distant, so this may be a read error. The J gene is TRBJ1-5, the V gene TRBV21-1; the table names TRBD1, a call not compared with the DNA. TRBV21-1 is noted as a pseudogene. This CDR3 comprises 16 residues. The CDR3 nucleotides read TGTGCCAGCAGCGCCTCAACAGGGAATAGCGATCAGCCCCAGCATTTT. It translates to CASSASTGNSDQPQHF.

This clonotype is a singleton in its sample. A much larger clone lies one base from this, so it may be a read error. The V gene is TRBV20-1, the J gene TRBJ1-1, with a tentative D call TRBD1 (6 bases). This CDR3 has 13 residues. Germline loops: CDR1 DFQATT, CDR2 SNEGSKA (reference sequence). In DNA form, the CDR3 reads TGCAGTCTACGCGGACAGACGAACACTGAAGCTTACTTT. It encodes CSLRGQTNTEAYF.